Following are 29 T cell receptor beta chains from one sample sequenced in a study of long-term antiretroviral therapy in people with HIV. At survey level, the immunoSEQ assay was run in its v3.0 version. Method: immunoSEQ multiplex PCR; TCRdb's copy keeps in-frame clones and lacks some. The profile shows about 21,000 clones, more than 75% of them singletons. Sequencing was performed on unsorted PBMCs, taken 0.2 years before starting antiretroviral therapy. Receptors were obtained from a man aged 18 to 35 with HIV.

This sequence joins TRBV5-1 and TRBJ2-3; D gene unclear. V dropped 0 bases and J dropped 1 base, with 6 bases sitting between them. Per the germline V gene, CDR1 is SGHRS and CDR2 is YFSETQ. CDR3 length: 14 amino acids. The CDR3, as DNA: TGCGCCAGCAGCTTGGTAACTGGCACAGATACGCAGTATTTT. It yields the protein CASSLVTGTDTQYF.

The CDR3 DNA reads TGTGCCTGGAGTGGGGGGGACAGGGCCTCATCCTACGAGCAGTACTTC. Translating gives CAWSGGDRASSYEQYF. The gene calls are TRBV30 and TRBJ2-7, with TRBD1 matching over 9 bases. There are 16 residues in the CDR3. Trimming removed 1 base from V and 1 base from J; junction bases left unmatched: 8. The germline V gene encodes CDR1 GTSNPN and CDR2 SVGIG (reference sequence).

CDR3 coding DNA: TGTGCCAGCATAGTGGTTCCGGGCAATCAGCCCCAGCATTTT. Encoded protein: CASIVVPGNQPQHF. V is TRBV6-5 and J is TRBJ1-5; no reliable D call. Trimming cost V 7 bases and J 2 bases, with 12 bases left between them. The CDR3 has 14 residues. Germline V gene lookup returns CDR1 MNHEY and CDR2 SVGAGI.

This clone was recorded only once. The chain employs TRBV5-1 and TRBJ2-1; D could derive from TRBD1 or TRBD2 (5 bases each). The V end lost 5 bases, the J end lost 6 bases, and 9 bases lay between the germline ends. Germline V lookup: CDR1 SGHRS, CDR2 YFSETQ. CDR3 length: 12 residues. Written as DNA, the CDR3 is TGCGCCAGCAGACGGGGCGGCAATGAGCAGTTCTTC. Translation: CASRRGGNEQFF.

J is TRBJ1-2 and V is TRBV4-3; TRBD1 matches at 7 bases. The CDR3 is 17 amino acids. J gave up 4 bases and V 0 bases, and 11 bases lay outside the gene matches. Germline loops: CDR1 LGHNA, CDR2 YSLEER. CDR3 sequence: CASSQDSRDRVSYGYTF. The CDR3 DNA is TGCGCCAGCAGCCAAGATTCCCGAGACAGGGTGTCCTATGGCTACACCTTC.

The chain joins TRBV5-1 to TRBJ2-7, with 8 positions matching TRBD1. The germline CDR1 and CDR2 sequences are SGHRS and YFSETQ. The CDR3 has 14 residues. J gave up 2 bases and V 4 bases, and 5 bases lay outside the gene matches. The CDR3, as DNA: TGCGCCAGCAGCGCCGGGACAGGAGCCTACGAGCAGTACTTC. This encodes CASSAGTGAYEQYF.

The rearrangement links TRBV29-1 to TRBJ2-1; 10 bases map to TRBD2. V shed 6 bases, J shed 4 bases, and the junction held 12 bases outside the gene matches. The CDR3 has 16 residues. Germline CDR1 SQVTM, CDR2 ANQGSEA. The DNA for the CDR3 is TGCAGCGTGCAGGGCCACGAGCGGGGGGGGTACAATGAGCAGTTCTTC. It translates to CSVQGHERGGYNEQFF.

The chain uses TRBV4-3 and TRBJ2-7, with D unresolved. Germline V gene data show CDR1 as LGHNA and CDR2 as YSLEER. The V gene lost 1 base and the J gene lost 2 bases, with 12 bases spanning the gap. The length of the CDR3 is 15 residues. DNA of the CDR3: TGCGCCAGCAGCCAAGGAGCTTTGGGGACCTACGAGCAGTACTTC. This encodes CASSQGALGTYEQYF.

The rearrangement uses TRBV19 and TRBJ1-5, with 7 bases identical to TRBD1. V dropped 4 bases and J dropped 4; count of bases not matched to a gene: 7. Germline lookup yields CDR1 LNHDA and CDR2 SQIVND (reference sequence). This CDR3 has 15 residues. DNA of the CDR3: TGTGCCAGTAGTACCTACAGGGGTAAGAATCAGCCCCAGCATTTT. Its protein is CASSTYRGKNQPQHF.

The chain recombines TRBV29-1 with TRBJ2-1; TRBD2 matches 9 bases. V gave up 7 bases and J gave up 7 bases; unmatched junction bases: 14. Germline V gives CDR1 SQVTM, CDR2 ANQGSEA. The CDR3 has 15 residues. The CDR3 DNA follows: TGCAGCGGTAGACGTGGGACTAGCATAGGGAATGAGCAGTTCTTC. This gives the protein CSGRRGTSIGNEQFF.

The rearrangement uses TRBV1 and TRBJ2-7; TRBD2, as called in the table, went unchecked against the DNA. TRBV1 is recorded as a pseudogene. The CDR3 extends over 18 amino acids. This chain's CDR3 is CTSSQGFFPAGTGYEQYF. The CDR3, as DNA: TGCACCAGCAGCCAAGGTTTTTTTCCCGCCGGGACTGGCTACGAGCAGTACTTC.

The chain joins TRBV7-2 to TRBJ2-1; D gene unclear. The CDR3 loop spans 17 amino acids. CDR1 SGHTA and CDR2 FQGNSA come from the germline V gene. V gave up 2 bases and J gave up 4 bases, with 18 bases separating them. The DNA for the CDR3 is TGTGCCAGCAGCTTACTATCCGGGTCCCTTCTTTACAATGAGCAGTTCTTC. This codes for CASSLLSGSLLYNEQFF.

The chain employs TRBV30 and TRBJ1-1; no definite D call. V lost 3 bases and J 0 bases, leaving 5 bases between the germline ends. Germline CDR1 GTSNPN, CDR2 SVGIG (reference sequence). This CDR3 is built from 12 residues. CDR3 region: CAWSGMNTEAFF. CDR3 DNA: TGTGCCTGGAGCGGAATGAACACTGAAGCTTTCTTT.

The chain combines TRBV5-4 with TRBJ1-3, with 8 nucleotides matching TRBD1. The CDR3 consists of 17 residues. Trimming cost V 4 bases and J 2 bases; bases outside gene matches: 11. Germline loops: CDR1 SGHNT, CDR2 YYREEE (reference sequence). CDR3 region: CASSPTPTGGPGNTIYF. As DNA, the CDR3 is TGTGCCAGCAGCCCCACCCCCACAGGGGGTCCTGGAAACACCATATATTTT.

This sequence joins TRBV27 and TRBJ1-1; D is unresolved. CDR3 length: 12 amino acids. In germline, CDR1 is MNHEY, CDR2 SMNVEV (reference sequence). Between the trimmed V and J ends, which lost 1 base and 9 bases, there was a span of 9 bases. CDR3 residues: CASSLWSGKAFF. CDR3 DNA sequence: TGTGCCAGCAGTTTATGGTCGGGGAAAGCTTTCTTT.

V gene TRBV5-1 combines with J gene TRBJ2-7; D ambiguous. There are 13 residues in the CDR3. V was pared by 4 bases and J by 3 bases, with 11 bases between. The germline gives CDR1 SGHRS, CDR2 YFSETQ. DNA of the CDR3: TGCGCCAGCAGCGGAGAGGACCTCTACGAGCAGTACTTC. Its protein is CASSGEDLYEQYF.

This chain joins TRBV7-2 and TRBJ2-1; D may be TRBD1 or TRBD2 (6 bases each). The V end was cut by 6 bases, the J end by 4 bases, with 16 bases between. CDR1 is SGHTA, CDR2 FQGNSA, per germline. The CDR3 loop spans 15 amino acids. The CDR3 spells CASSLSRGAYNEQFF. The CDR3 nucleotides are TGTGCCAGCAGTCTATCGAGGGGGGCTTACAATGAGCAGTTCTTC.

V and J are TRBV5-1 and TRBJ1-2; a weak D match, TRBD1 (5 bases). Germline CDR1 reads SGHRS; CDR2 reads YFSETQ. Trimming cost V 2 bases and J 2 bases, with 10 bases left between them. This CDR3 has 14 amino acids. The CDR3 reads CASSFPGRNYGYTF. The DNA for the CDR3 is TGCGCCAGCAGCTTTCCGGGGCGAAACTATGGCTACACCTTC.

V usage is TRBV30 and J usage is TRBJ1-1; D ambiguous. The germline CDR1 and CDR2 sequences are GTSNPN and SVGIG (reference sequence). The CDR3 contains 12 residues. The V and J ends lost 3 bases and 8 bases respectively, with 13 bases between them. Written as DNA, the CDR3 is TGTGCCTGGAGCCACAGACTCAAGGAAGCTTTCTTT. Translated: CAWSHRLKEAFF.

V gene TRBV6-6 combines with J gene TRBJ1-1; no clear D. V was shortened by 2 bases and J by 2 bases, with 9 bases between the two germline ends. Germline V CDR1 and CDR2: MNHNY, SVGAGI (reference sequence). This CDR3 is built from 14 residues. The CDR3 spells CASSYVLENTEAFF. CDR3 DNA: TGTGCCAGCAGTTACGTGTTAGAAAACACTGAAGCTTTCTTT.

The V gene is TRBV30, the J gene TRBJ2-5; D possibly corresponds to TRBD2 (6 bases). Germline V gives CDR1 GTSNPN, CDR2 SVGIG (reference sequence). V was shortened by 0 bases and J by 4 bases, with 12 bases between the two germline ends. The CDR3 is 14 residues long. CDR3 coding DNA: TGTGCCTGGAGTGTGGCGGGGTTGGGAGAGACCCAGTACTTC. This encodes CAWSVAGLGETQYF.

The chain has TRBV7-3 and TRBJ1-1; possible D gene TRBD1, 6 bases. Per germline, CDR1 SGHTA and CDR2 FQGTGA. This CDR3 spans 14 amino acids. Trimming removed 9 bases from V and 3 bases from J, with 17 bases in between. The CDR3 sequence: CASSTGKGYTEAFF. The CDR3 DNA is TGTGCCAGTAGTACAGGGAAGGGGTACACTGAAGCTTTCTTT.

The chain employs TRBV6-6 and TRBJ1-1, with D possibly matching TRBD1 (5 bases). This CDR3 has 15 residues. Germline CDR1 MNHNY, CDR2 SVGAGI (reference sequence). The germline V and J ends were trimmed by 10 bases and 1 base, with 19 bases remaining between them. CDR3 protein: CATRPHTGGNTEAFF. The CDR3 bases are TGTGCCACCCGACCCCATACAGGCGGGAACACTGAAGCTTTCTTT.

This clone was seen a few times. The gene calls are TRBV7-9 and TRBJ2-1, with D possibly matching TRBD2 (6 bases). Germline CDR1 SEHNR, CDR2 FQNEAQ (reference sequence). V gave up 5 bases and J gave up 3 bases, with 11 bases separating them. This CDR3 is built from 14 residues. CDR3 sequence reads: CASSKGLNYNEQFF. The CDR3 DNA is TGTGCCAGCAGCAAGGGACTTAACTACAATGAGCAGTTCTTC.

The V and J genes are TRBV5-1 and TRBJ2-2, with a tentative D call TRBD2 (6 bases). The germline V and J ends were trimmed by 2 bases and 3 bases, with 14 bases remaining between them. The CDR3 extends over 16 amino acids. Germline V lookup: CDR1 SGHRS, CDR2 YFSETQ. CDR3 DNA sequence: TGCGCCAGCAGCTTCGCCCCGGAGCGGGACACCGGGGAGCTGTTTTTT. As protein: CASSFAPERDTGELFF.

V usage is TRBV7-9 and J usage is TRBJ1-2; D unclear. This CDR3 comprises 13 residues. The V gene's germline CDR1 is SEHNR and CDR2 FQNEAQ (reference sequence). The V end lost 2 bases, the J end lost 6 bases, and 10 bases lay between the germline ends. CDR3 bases: TGTGCCAGCAGCTTACAAGGGAGGAATGGCTACACCTTC. Translation: CASSLQGRNGYTF.

This sequence joins TRBV2 and TRBJ2-1; D not resolved. This CDR3 is built from 10 residues. Trimming took 5 bases from V and 5 from J, leaving 1 base between them. Germline V gene data show CDR1 as SNHLY and CDR2 as FYNNEI. Written as DNA, the CDR3 is TGTGCCAGCAGTAACAATGAGCAGTTCTTC. It is translated as CASSNNEQFF.

V gene TRBV6-5 combines with J gene TRBJ2-7; TRBD2 agrees at 9 bases. Trimming took 1 base from V and 2 from J; bases not matched to a gene: 3. Germline CDR1 is MNHEY and CDR2 is SVGAGI. The CDR3 has 15 residues. The CDR3 bases are TGTGCCAGCAGTTACTTGGCTAGCGGGGCCTACGAGCAGTACTTC. Its protein product is CASSYLASGAYEQYF.

The chain has TRBV5-8 and TRBJ2-7; possible D gene TRBD2, 6 bases. The CDR3 sequence is 14 residues long. V lost 1 base and J 5 bases, leaving 13 bases between the germline ends. Germline V gene lookup returns CDR1 SGHTS and CDR2 YDEGEE. In nucleotides, the CDR3 is TGTGCCAGCAGCTTGCCTGGAGGGGAGAACGAGCAGTACTTC. Translating it yields CASSLPGGENEQYF.